One and the same sample provided the 15 T cell receptor beta chains below, sequenced in a study of identical twins. One entry per CDR3 protein, called by TCRdb with MiXCR from the 5' RACE reads. The table records a few hundred thousand distinct CDR3 sequences, more than 13% of them present only once. In addition, the sample was reused for a study of yellow fever vaccine responses in identical twins.

Sequenced: CD4+ T cells sorted from blood. The receptors stem from a woman under 30 in good health.

This clonotype was detected only a few times. This rearrangement joins TRBV7-2 to TRBJ2-2, with D perhaps given as TRBD1 or TRBD2 (5 bases each). CDR1 and CDR2 from the germline V gene are SGHTA and FQGNSA. Trimming stripped 4 bases from V and 7 bases from J, with 13 bases between. CDR3 length: 14 amino acids. CDR3 nucleotide sequence: TGTGCCAGCAGCTGGGACCTGAGCAGCGGGGAGCTGTTTTTT. It codes for CASSWDLSSGELFF.

The chain employs TRBV6-5 and TRBJ1-5, with a tentative D call TRBD1 (6 bases). The germline V gene encodes CDR1 MNHEY and CDR2 SVGAGI. The CDR3 is 16 residues long. Trimming stripped 4 bases from V and 4 bases from J, with 17 bases between. DNA of the CDR3: TGTGCCAGCAGTTTTAACAACAGGGCTGGAAATCAGCCCCAGCATTTT. It codes for CASSFNNRAGNQPQHF.

The rearrangement links TRBV7-8 to TRBJ2-7; a possible D gene is TRBD1 (7 bases). Germline V gene data show CDR1 as SGHVS and CDR2 as FQNEAQ. With 4 bases removed from V and 3 bases from J, the gap between germline ends came to 13 bases. The CDR3 is made up of 14 amino acids. The CDR3 DNA reads TGTGCCAGCAGCTCTAGGGGGCGGGACTACGAGCAGTACTTC. Its protein product is CASSSRGRDYEQYF.

This clonotype was observed a handful of times. V is TRBV2 and J is TRBJ2-5; D is uncertain. Germline loops: CDR1 SNHLY, CDR2 FYNNEI. This CDR3 has 12 residues. The V and J ends lost 7 bases and 7 bases respectively, with 13 bases between them. The CDR3, as DNA: TGTGCCAGCACAGAACGAGCCTGGACCCAGTACTTC. Encoded protein: CASTERAWTQYF.

V usage is TRBV20-1 and J usage is TRBJ1-4; weak D call: TRBD1 (5 bases). The CDR3 is 12 residues long. Deletions cut 1 base from V and 6 bases from J, with 6 bases between. From germline, CDR1 is DFQATT and CDR2 SNEGSKA (reference sequence). CDR3 in amino acids: CSARGQYEKLFF. The CDR3 nucleotides are TGCAGTGCTAGAGGACAGTATGAAAAACTGTTTTTT.

This clonotype showed up many times. In nucleotides, the CDR3 is TGTGCCAGCAGCCAGGGTACTGGAAACACCATATATTTT. Protein sequence: CASSQGTGNTIYF. The chain joins TRBV12-3 or TRBV12-4 to TRBJ1-3, with D possibly being TRBD1 (5 bases). Trimming cost V 6 bases and J 2 bases, with 8 bases left between them. The CDR3 consists of 13 residues.

This rearrangement joins TRBV10-3 to TRBJ1-6, with 8 bases lining up with TRBD1. Trimming took 6 bases from V and 5 from J; bases not matched to a gene: 3. Germline V lookup: CDR1 ENHRY, CDR2 SYGVKD. The CDR3 totals 14 residues. In nucleotides, the CDR3 is TGTGCCATCAGAAAGGGACAGGATAATTCACCCCTCCACTTT. Amino acids: CAIRKGQDNSPLHF.

A few counts support this clonotype. The chain is built from TRBV12-3 or TRBV12-4 and TRBJ2-1, with D unresolved. Trimming left V 7 bases short and J 6 bases short, with 7 bases between. This CDR3 comprises 11 residues. CDR3 protein: CASTDRNEQFF. In DNA form, the CDR3 reads TGTGCCAGCACTGACCGCAATGAGCAGTTCTTC.

This clonotype was detected only a few times. V is TRBV25-1 and J is TRBJ2-5, with D possibly matching TRBD1 (5 bases). This CDR3 comprises 17 residues. V dropped 1 base and J dropped 2 bases, with 17 bases sitting between them. Germline lookup yields CDR1 MGHDK and CDR2 SYGVNS. Written as DNA, the CDR3 is TGTGCCAGCAGTGAATCGACAGTAGGACAAAAACAAGAGACCCAGTACTTC. This encodes CASSESTVGQKQETQYF.

This clonotype was picked up a small number of times. The rearrangement links TRBV29-1 to TRBJ1-2; D ambiguous. Trimming stripped 4 bases from V and 3 bases from J, with 6 bases between. This CDR3 has 11 amino acids. Germline V gene lookup returns CDR1 SQVTM and CDR2 ANQGSEA. The CDR3 region is CSVGADYGYTF. The DNA of the CDR3 is TGCAGCGTTGGGGCGGACTATGGCTACACCTTC.

This clonotype was recorded a few times. The chain is built from TRBV12-3 or TRBV12-4 and TRBJ2-4, with D possibly matching TRBD1 (6 bases). The germline V and J ends were trimmed by 7 bases and 9 bases, with 19 bases remaining between them. The CDR3 is 14 amino acids. CDR3 coding DNA: TGTGCCAGCACCGTGGGGGCAGAAACGGGCATTCAGTACTTC. Translating it yields CASTVGAETGIQYF.

The chain is built from TRBV18 and TRBJ2-3; 7 bases align to TRBD2. Germline V gives CDR1 KGHSH, CDR2 LQKENI. V was pared by 4 bases and J by 0 bases, with 7 bases of the junction left unmatched. The CDR3 has 16 amino acids. The CDR3 protein is CASSQQSGVSTDTQYF. The CDR3 DNA reads TGTGCCAGCTCACAACAGAGCGGGGTCAGCACAGATACGCAGTATTTT. Using reference TRBV18 and TRBJ2-3 for the parts outside the CDR3, the full variable domain is NAGVMQNPRHLVRRRGQEARLRCSPMKGHSHVYWYRQLPEEGLKFMVYLQKENIIDESGMPKERFSAEFPKEGPSILRIQQVVRGDSAAYFCASSQQSGVSTDTQYFGPGTRLTVL.

The chain has TRBV10-3 and TRBJ2-5, with 9 bases matching TRBD1. The V and J ends lost 6 bases and 5 bases, in that order; junction bases with no gene match: 13. This CDR3 has 16 residues. Per germline, CDR1 ENHRY and CDR2 SYGVKD. Here the CDR3 DNA reads TGTGCCATCAGCGAACCCCCGGGACAGGGAAGCGAGACCCAGTACTTC. It is translated as CAISEPPGQGSETQYF.

This clonotype was counted between two and nine times. The V call is TRBV6-2 or TRBV6-3, the J call TRBJ2-1, with 12 bases identical to TRBD2. V lost 7 bases and J lost 5; bases outside the gene matches: 12. Germline-derived CDR1 and CDR2 are MNHEY and SVGEGT. This CDR3 is built from 17 residues. CDR3 sequence (DNA): TGTGCCAGCACTTGGGAGGAGCTAGCGGGGGGGCACAATGAGCAGTTCTTC. Translation gives CASTWEELAGGHNEQFF.

V is TRBV9 and J is TRBJ1-5; D remains unclear. The V and J ends lost 0 bases and 5 bases respectively, with 9 bases between them. The V gene's germline CDR1 is SGDLS and CDR2 YYNGEE. CDR3 length equals 14 residues. In DNA form, the CDR3 reads TGTGCCAGCAGCGTAGGAGGTCCCGATCAGCCCCAGCATTTT. Its translation is CASSVGGPDQPQHF.